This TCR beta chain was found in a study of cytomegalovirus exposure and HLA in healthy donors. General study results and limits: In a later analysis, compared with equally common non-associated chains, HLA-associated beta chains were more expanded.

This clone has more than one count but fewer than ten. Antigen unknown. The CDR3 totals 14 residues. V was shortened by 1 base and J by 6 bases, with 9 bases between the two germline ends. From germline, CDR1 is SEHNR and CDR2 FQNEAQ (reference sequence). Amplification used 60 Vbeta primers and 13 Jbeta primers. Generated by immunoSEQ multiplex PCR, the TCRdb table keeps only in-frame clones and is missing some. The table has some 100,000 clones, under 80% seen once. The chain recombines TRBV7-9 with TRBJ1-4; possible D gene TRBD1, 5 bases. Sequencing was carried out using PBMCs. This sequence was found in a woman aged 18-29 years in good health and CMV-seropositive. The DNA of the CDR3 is TGTGCCAGCAGCTTAGGGAGGGACGATGAAAAACTGTTTTTT. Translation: CASSLGRDDEKLFF.